This TCR beta chain derives from a study of beta chain features in type 1 diabetes. V lost 3 bases to trimming and J lost 4 bases; unmatched junction nucleotides: 2. CDR1 and CDR2 from the germline V gene are SEHNR and FQNEAQ (reference sequence). CDR3 length: 14 residues. Investigators reverse transcribed all isolated RNA, so they sequenced expressed TCRB transcripts. Clones were read by immunoSEQ multiplex PCR, and TCRdb kept only the in-frame ones, dropping some. Of over 90,000 clones listed, under 30% were seen once; the top ten hold more than 0.5%. Study results and limitations: Type 1 diabetes patients had TCRB CDR3s that were shorter (moderately but significantly so) in all four CD4+ subsets.

With regard to this clone: The target antigen is unknown.

Sequenced material: central memory CD4+ T cells from blood. V gene TRBV7-9 combines with J gene TRBJ2-3; 9 bases are a match to TRBD2. The receptor's source is a woman aged 18-35 years with type 1 diabetes. Here the CDR3 DNA reads TGTGCCAGCAGCTTGGGACTAGCTTCAGATACGCAGTATTTT. Residues: CASSLGLASDTQYF.